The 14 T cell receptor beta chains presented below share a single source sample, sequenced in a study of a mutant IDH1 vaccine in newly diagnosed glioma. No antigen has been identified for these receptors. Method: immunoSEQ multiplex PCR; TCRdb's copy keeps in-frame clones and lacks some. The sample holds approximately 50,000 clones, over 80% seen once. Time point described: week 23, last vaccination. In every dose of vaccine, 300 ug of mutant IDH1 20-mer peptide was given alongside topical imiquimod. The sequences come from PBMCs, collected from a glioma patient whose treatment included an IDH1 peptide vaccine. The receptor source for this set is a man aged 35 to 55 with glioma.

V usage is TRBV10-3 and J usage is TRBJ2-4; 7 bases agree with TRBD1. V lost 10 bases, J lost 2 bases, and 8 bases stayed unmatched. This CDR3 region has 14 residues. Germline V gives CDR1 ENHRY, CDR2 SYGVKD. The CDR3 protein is CATRQGESKNIQYF. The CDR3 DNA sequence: TGTGCCACGAGACAGGGTGAATCCAAAAACATTCAGTACTTC.

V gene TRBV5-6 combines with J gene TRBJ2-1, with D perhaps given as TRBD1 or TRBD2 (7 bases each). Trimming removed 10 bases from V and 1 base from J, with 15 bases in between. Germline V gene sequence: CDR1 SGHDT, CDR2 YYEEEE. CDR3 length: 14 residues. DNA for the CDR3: TGTGCCGTCTCAGGGGGGGTTTCCTACAATGAGCAGTTCTTC. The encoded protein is CAVSGGVSYNEQFF.

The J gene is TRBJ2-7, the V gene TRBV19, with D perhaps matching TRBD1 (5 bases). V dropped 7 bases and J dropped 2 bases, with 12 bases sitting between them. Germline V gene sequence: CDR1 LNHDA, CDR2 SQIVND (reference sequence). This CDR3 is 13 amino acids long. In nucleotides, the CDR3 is TGTGCCAGTACCACGGACAACCCCTACGAGCAGTACTTC. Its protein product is CASTTDNPYEQYF.

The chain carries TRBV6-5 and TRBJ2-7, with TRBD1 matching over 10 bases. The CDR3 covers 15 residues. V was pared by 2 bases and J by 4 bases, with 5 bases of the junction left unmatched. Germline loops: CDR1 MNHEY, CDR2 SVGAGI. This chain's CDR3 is CASSYADRGLYEQYF. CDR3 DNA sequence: TGTGCCAGCAGTTACGCCGACAGGGGGCTGTACGAGCAGTACTTC.

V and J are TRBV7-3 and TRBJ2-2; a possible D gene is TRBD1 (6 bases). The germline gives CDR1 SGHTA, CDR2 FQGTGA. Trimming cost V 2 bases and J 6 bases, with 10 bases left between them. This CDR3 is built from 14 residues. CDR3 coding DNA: TGTGCCAGCAGCTTAGTTTCAGGGGCCGGGGAGCTGTTTTTT. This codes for CASSLVSGAGELFF. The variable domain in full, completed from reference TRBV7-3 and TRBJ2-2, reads GAGVSQTPSNKVTEKGKYVELRCDPISGHTALYWYRQSLGQGPEFLIYFQGTGAADDSGLPNDRFFAVRPEGSVSTLKIQRTERGDSAVYLCASSLVSGAGELFFGEGSRLTVL.

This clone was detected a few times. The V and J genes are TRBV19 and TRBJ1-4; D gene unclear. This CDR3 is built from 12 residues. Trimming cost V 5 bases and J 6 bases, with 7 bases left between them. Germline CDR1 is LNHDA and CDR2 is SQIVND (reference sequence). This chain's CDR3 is CASSGVYEKLFF. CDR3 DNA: TGTGCCAGTAGTGGGGTGTATGAAAAACTGTTTTTT.

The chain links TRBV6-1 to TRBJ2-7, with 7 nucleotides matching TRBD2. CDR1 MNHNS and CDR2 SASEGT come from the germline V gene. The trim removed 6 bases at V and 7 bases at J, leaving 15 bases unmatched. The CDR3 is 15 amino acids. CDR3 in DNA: TGTGCCAGCAGCCCCTTCGGGGGGAGAACGGGAGAGCAGTACTTC. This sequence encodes CASSPFGGRTGEQYF.

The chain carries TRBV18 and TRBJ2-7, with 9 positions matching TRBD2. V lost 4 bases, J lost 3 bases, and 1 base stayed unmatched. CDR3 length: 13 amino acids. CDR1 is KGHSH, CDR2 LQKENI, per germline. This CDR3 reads CASSLAGVYEQYF. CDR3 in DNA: TGTGCCAGCTCACTAGCGGGAGTCTACGAGCAGTACTTC. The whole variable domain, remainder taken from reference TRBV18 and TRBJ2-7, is NAGVMQNPRHLVRRRGQEARLRCSPMKGHSHVYWYRQLPEEGLKFMVYLQKENIIDESGMPKERFSAEFPKEGPSILRIQQVVRGDSAAYFCASSLAGVYEQYFGPGTRLTVT.

Here the CDR3 reads CASSNMFEQYF. For the CDR3, the DNA is TGTGCCAGCAGCAACATGTTCGAGCAGTACTTC. The chain carries TRBV7-2 and TRBJ2-7; D not certain. Germline CDR1 reads SGHTA; CDR2 reads FQGNSA. This CDR3 is built from 11 residues. V was trimmed by 5 bases and J by 6 bases, leaving 8 bases between them.

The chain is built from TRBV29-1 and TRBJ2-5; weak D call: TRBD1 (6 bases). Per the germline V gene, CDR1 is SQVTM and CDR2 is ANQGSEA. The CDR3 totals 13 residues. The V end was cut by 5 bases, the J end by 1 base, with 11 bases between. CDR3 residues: CSVRGMPQETQYF. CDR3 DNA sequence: TGCAGCGTTAGGGGGATGCCCCAAGAGACCCAGTACTTC.

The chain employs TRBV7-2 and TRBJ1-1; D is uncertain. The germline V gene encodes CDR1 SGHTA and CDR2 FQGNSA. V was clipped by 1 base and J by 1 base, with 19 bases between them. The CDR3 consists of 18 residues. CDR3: CASSLVRAEVFRNTEAFF. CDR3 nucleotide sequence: TGTGCCAGCAGCTTAGTCCGGGCGGAGGTATTCCGGAACACTGAAGCTTTCTTT.

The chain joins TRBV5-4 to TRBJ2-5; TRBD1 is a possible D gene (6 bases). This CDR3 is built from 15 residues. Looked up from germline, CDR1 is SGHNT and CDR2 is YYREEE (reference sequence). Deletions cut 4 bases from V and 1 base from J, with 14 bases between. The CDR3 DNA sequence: TGTGCCAGCAGCCTACTAGGGGGTTCCCAAGAGACCCAGTACTTC. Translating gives CASSLLGGSQETQYF.

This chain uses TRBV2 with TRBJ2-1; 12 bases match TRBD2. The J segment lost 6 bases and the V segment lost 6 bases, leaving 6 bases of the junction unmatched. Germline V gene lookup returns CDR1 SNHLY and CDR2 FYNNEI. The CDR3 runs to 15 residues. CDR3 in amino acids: CASRIASGRANEQFF. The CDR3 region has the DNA TGTGCCAGCAGGATAGCTAGCGGGAGGGCCAATGAGCAGTTCTTC. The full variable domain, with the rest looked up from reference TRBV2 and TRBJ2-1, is EPEVTQTPSHQVTQMGQEVILRCVPISNHLYFYWYRQILGQKVEFLVSFYNNEISEKSEIFDDQFSVERPDGSNFTLKIRSTKLEDSAMYFCASRIASGRANEQFFGPGTRLTVL.

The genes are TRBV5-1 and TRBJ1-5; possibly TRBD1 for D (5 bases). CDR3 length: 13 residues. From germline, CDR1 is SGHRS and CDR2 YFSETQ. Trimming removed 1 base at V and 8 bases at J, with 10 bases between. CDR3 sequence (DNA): TGCGCCAGCAGCTTGAGGCAGGGAGAGCCCCAGCATTTT. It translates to CASSLRQGEPQHF. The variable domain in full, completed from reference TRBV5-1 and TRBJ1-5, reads KAGVTQTPRYLIKTRGQQVTLSCSPISGHRSVSWYQQTPGQGLQFLFEYFSETQRNKGNFPGRFSGRQFSNSRSEMNVSTLELGDSALYLCASSLRQGEPQHFGDGTRLSIL.